This paragraph covers one T cell receptor beta chain sequence. This record belongs to a study of blood T cell repertoires in COVID-19. Across the study: Specimens from acute and convalescent COVID-19 originated in the United States, Italy and Spain.

Study processing details: Scientists estimated how many nucleated cells there were by amplifying reference gene primers. Produced via immunoSEQ multiplex PCR; TCRdb's table is partial and in-frame only. V and J calls and clone size are those listed in that table; D and trimming were worked out from the DNA. The sample carries 55,000 to 65,000 clones, 91% recorded once. Germline CDR1 MGHDK, CDR2 SYGVNS. CDR3 length equals 16 residues. Trimming took 6 bases from V and 6 from J, leaving 21 bases between them. The specimen sequenced was peripheral blood. This receptor was taken from a human donor in a cohort sampled during active COVID-19. The chain has TRBV25-1 and TRBJ1-3; tentatively, D is TRBD1 (5 bases). The CDR3: CASRGGTPAVKNTIYF. CDR3 in DNA: TGTGCCAGCAGGGGGGGGACGCCGGCCGTCAAAAACACCATATATTTT.